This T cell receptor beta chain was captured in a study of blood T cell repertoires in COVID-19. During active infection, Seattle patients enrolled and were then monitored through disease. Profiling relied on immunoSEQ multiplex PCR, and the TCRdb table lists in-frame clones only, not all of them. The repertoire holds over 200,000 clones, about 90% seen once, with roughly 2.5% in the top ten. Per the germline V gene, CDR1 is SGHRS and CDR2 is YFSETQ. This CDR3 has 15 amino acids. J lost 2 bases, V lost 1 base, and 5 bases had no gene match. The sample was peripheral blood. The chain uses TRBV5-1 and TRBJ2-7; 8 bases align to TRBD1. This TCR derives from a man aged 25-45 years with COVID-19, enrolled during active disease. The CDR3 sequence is CASSLTRQGPYEQYF. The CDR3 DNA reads TGCGCCAGCAGCTTGACCCGACAGGGGCCCTACGAGCAGTACTTC.